This TCR beta chain appears in the sequencing data of a study of blood T cell repertoires in COVID-19. Study-wide background: Donors in the United States, Italy and Spain gave samples during acute or convalescent COVID-19. T cells, B-cell-depleted T cells, or PBMCs supplied cDNA or gDNA.

Trimming took 1 base from V and 3 from J; bases not matched to a gene: 3. The germline V gene has CDR1 MGHRA and CDR2 YSYEKL. The CDR3 extends over 16 amino acids. In the authors' workflow: Reference gene primer amplification gave estimated nucleated cell counts. Measured with immunoSEQ multiplex PCR; TCRdb has only the in-frame clones, and not every one. V and J calls and clone size follow that table, whereas D and trimming were derived from the DNA. The sample lists 200,000 or so clones; about 85% were seen once. The TCR comes from a man in his 70s with acute or convalescent COVID-19. Sequenced material: peripheral blood. The chain links TRBV4-1 to TRBJ1-3, with 10 bases that match TRBD1. The CDR3 loop reads CASSQGQGAGGNTIYF. The CDR3 DNA follows: TGCGCCAGCAGCCAAGGACAGGGGGCAGGTGGAAACACCATATATTTT.